This T cell receptor beta chain comes out of a study of graft-versus-host responses after intestinal transplantation. Some clones are missing from TCRdb's copy, which holds only in-frame ones; the method was immunoSEQ multiplex PCR. The sample consists of 20,000 to 30,000 clones, around four fifths of them appearing once. Study-level findings and limits: Individuals carrying graft-donor T cell macrochimerism showed high graft-versus-host to host-versus-graft clonal ratios in allografts.

The CDR3 has 13 residues. The germline V gene has CDR1 SGHNT and CDR2 YYREEE (reference sequence). V lost 2 bases and J lost 4, with 8 bases in between. A remark on this clone: Its antigen is currently unknown.

The clonotype was recovered from a human patient who received an intestinal transplant, so some T cells may come from the graft donor. The sequencing used PBMCs, collected 28 days after intestinal transplant. The V and J genes are TRBV5-4 and TRBJ2-3; the D gene could be TRBD1 or TRBD2 (6 bases each). Here the CDR3 DNA reads TGTGCCAGCAGCTTCGGGGGCCCAGATACGCAGTATTTT. Its protein is CASSFGGPDTQYF.